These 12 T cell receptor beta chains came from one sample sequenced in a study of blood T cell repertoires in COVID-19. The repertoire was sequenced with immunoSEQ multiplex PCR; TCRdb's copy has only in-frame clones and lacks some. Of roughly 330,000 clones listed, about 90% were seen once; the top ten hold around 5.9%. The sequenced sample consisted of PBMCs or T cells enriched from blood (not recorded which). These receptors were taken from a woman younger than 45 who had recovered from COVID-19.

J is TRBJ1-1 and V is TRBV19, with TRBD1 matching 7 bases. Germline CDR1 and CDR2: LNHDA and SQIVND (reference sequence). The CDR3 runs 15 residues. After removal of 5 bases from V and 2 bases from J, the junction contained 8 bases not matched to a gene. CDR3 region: CASSPKTGVNTEAFF. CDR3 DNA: TGTGCCAGTAGTCCGAAAACAGGGGTCAACACTGAAGCTTTCTTT.

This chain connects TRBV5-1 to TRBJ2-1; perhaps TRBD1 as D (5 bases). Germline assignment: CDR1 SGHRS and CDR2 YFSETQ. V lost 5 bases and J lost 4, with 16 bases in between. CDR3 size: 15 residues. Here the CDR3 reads CASSPGHGLYNEQFF. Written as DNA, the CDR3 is TGCGCCAGCAGTCCAGGGCACGGGTTGTACAATGAGCAGTTCTTC.

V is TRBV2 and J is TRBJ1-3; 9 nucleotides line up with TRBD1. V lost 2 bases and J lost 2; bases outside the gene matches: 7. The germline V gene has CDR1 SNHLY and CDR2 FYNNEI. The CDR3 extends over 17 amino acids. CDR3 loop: CASSEFSRDRAGNTIYF. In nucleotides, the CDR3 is TGTGCCAGCAGTGAATTCTCTCGGGACAGGGCTGGAAACACCATATATTTT.

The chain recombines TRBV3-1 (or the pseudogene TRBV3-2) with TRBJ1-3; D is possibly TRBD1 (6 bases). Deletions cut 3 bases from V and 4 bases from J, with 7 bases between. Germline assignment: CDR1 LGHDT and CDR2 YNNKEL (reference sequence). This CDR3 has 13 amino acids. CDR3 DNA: TGTGCCAGCAGCCAGGGACAAGGAAACACCATATATTTT. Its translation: CASSQGQGNTIYF.

The CDR3 here is CASSRGQGVNNSPLHF. The CDR3 nucleotides read TGTGCCAGTAGTCGTGGGCAGGGGGTAAATAATTCACCCCTCCACTTT. The V gene is TRBV19, the J gene TRBJ1-6; TRBD1 aligns across 7 bases. Germline CDR1 and CDR2: LNHDA and SQIVND (reference sequence). The CDR3 length is 16 residues. V lost 5 bases, J lost 5 bases, and 9 bases stayed unmatched.

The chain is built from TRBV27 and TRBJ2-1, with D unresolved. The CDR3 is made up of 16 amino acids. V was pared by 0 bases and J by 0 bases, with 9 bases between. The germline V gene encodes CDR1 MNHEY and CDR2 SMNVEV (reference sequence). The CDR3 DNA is TGTGCCAGCAGTTTATCCGCAGGTAGCTCCTACAATGAGCAGTTCTTC. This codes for CASSLSAGSSYNEQFF.

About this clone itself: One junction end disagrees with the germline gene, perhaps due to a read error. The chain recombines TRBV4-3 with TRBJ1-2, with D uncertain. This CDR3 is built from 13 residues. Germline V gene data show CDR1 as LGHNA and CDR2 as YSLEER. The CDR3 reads CASSQENGGSFLF. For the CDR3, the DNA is TGCGCCAGCAGCCAAGAAAATGGCGGCAGCTTCTTATTC.

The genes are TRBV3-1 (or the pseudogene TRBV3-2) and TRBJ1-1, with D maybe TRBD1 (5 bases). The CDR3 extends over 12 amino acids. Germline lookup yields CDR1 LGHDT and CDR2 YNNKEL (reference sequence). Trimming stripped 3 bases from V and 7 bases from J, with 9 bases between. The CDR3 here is CASSHGGREAFF. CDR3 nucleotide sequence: TGTGCCAGCAGCCACGGGGGACGTGAAGCTTTCTTT.

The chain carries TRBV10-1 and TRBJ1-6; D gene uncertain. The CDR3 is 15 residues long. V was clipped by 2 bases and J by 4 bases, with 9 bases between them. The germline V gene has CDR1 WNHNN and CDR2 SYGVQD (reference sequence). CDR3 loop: CASSERTAYNSPLHF. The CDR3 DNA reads TGCGCCAGCAGTGAGCGGACTGCATATAATTCACCCCTCCACTTT.

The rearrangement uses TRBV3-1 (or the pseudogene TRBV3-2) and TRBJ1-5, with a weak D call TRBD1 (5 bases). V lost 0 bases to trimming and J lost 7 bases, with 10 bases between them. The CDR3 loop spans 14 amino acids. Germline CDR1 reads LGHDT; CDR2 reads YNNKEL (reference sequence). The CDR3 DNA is TGTGCCAGCAGCCAAGAATGGGGGGGGCAGCCCCAGCATTTT. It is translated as CASSQEWGGQPQHF.

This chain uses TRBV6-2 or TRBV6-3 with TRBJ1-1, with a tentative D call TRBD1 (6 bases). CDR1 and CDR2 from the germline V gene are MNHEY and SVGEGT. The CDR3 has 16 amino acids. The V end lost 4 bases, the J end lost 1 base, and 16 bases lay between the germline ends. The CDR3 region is CASSFALGGRNTEAFF. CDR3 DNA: TGTGCCAGCAGTTTCGCCCTGGGGGGGCGGAACACTGAAGCTTTCTTT.

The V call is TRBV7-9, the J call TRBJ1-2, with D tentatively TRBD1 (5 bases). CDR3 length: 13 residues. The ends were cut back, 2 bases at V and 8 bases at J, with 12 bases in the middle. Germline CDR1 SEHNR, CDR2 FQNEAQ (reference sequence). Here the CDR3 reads CASSLSGARGYTF. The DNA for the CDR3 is TGTGCCAGCAGCTTAAGTGGGGCGCGAGGCTACACCTTC.